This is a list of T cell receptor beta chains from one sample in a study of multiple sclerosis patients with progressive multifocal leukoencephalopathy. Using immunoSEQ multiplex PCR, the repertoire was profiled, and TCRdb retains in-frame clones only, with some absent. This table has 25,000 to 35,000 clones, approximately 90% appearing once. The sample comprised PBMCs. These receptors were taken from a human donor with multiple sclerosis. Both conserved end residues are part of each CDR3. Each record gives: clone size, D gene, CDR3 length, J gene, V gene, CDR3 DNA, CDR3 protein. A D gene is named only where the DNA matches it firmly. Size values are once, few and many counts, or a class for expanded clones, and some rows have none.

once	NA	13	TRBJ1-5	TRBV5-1	TGCGCCAGCAGCTTCGACAGCAATCAGCCCCAGCATTTT	CASSFDSNQPQHF
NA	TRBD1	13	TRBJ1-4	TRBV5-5	TGTGCCAGCAGCAGCGGGGACAGCGAAAAACTGTTTTTT	CASSSGDSEKLFF
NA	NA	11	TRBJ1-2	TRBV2	TGTGCCAGCTCTAGAGGGGATGGCTACACCTTC	CASSRGDGYTF
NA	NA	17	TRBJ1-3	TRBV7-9	TGTGCCAGCAGCTTAGCGCGAGCGGCGAGCTCTGGAAACACCATATATTTT	CASSLARAASSGNTIYF
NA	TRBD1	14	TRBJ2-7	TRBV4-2	TGTGCCAGCAGCCAAGGACAGGGGGACTACGAGCAGTACTTC	CASSQGQGDYEQYF
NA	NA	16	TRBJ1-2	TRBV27	TGTGCCAGCAGCCCCCTTCTTACAGGGTCGCGCTATGGCTACACCTTC	CASSPLLTGSRYGYTF
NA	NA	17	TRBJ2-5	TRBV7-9	TGTGCCAGCAGCCCCCGAACGAACACGCCGCCATTAGAGACCCAGTACTTC	CASSPRTNTPPLETQYF
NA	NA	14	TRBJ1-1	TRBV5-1	TGCGCCAGCAGCTCCGGCCAGGATAGCACTGAAGCTTTCTTT	CASSSGQDSTEAFF
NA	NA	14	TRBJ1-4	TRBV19	TGTGCCAGTACCTCCTTTCCAACTAATGAAAAACTGTTTTTT	CASTSFPTNEKLFF
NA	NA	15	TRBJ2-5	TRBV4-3	TGCGCCAGCAGCCCACAAAGGGGGGGTGGTGAGACCCAGTACTTC	CASSPQRGGGETQYF
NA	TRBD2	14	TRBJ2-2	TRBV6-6	TGTGCCAGCGGGACTAGCGGGGGAAACGGGGAGCTGTTTTTT	CASGTSGGNGELFF
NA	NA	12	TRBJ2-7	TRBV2	TGTGCCAGCAGTGAGGGGGTGAGTGAGCAGTACTTC	CASSEGVSEQYF
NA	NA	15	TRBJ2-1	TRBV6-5	TGTGCCAGCAGCCTCAGAGGGGGGCCCTACAATGAGCAGTTCTTC	CASSLRGGPYNEQFF
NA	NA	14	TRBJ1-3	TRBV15	TGTGCCACCAGCGGCCTATTAGGGGGAAACACCATATATTTT	CATSGLLGGNTIYF
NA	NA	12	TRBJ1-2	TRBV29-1	TGCAGCGCGGGAACAGACTACTATGGCTACACCTTC	CSAGTDYYGYTF
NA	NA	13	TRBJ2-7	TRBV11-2	TGTGCCAGCAGCCCCTCAGCTTCCTACGAGCAGTACTTC	CASSPSASYEQYF
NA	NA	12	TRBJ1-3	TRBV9	TGTGCCAGCAGACGGGACGGCGGCACCATATATTTT	CASRRDGGTIYF
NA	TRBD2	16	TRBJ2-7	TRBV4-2	TGTGCCAGCAGCCCCCCGACTAGCGGGGCCCCCTACGAGCAGTACTTC	CASSPPTSGAPYEQYF
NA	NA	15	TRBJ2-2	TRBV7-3	TGTGCCAGCAGCTTAAACGGGGGAAGGATCGGGGAGCTGTTTTTT	CASSLNGGRIGELFF
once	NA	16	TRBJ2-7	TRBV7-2	TGTGCCAGCAGCTCCTCGGGGACATGGACGAACTACGAGCAGTACTTC	CASSSSGTWTNYEQYF
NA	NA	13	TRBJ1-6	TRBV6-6	TGTGCCAGCAGTGATTACAGGGCTTCACCCCTCCACTTT	CASSDYRASPLHF
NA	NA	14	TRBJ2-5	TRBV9	TGTGCCAGCAGCGTCGGCGACAGGATGGAGACCCAGTACTTC	CASSVGDRMETQYF
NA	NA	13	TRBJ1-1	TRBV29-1	TGCAGCGTTGAAACCCAGTACAGGCCTAGGGCTTTCTTT	CSVETQYRPRAFF
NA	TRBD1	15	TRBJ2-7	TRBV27	TGTGCCAGCAGTGAGGACAGGGGGCTCTCCTACGAGCAGTACTTC	CASSEDRGLSYEQYF
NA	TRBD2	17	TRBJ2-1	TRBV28	TGTGCCAGCAGTTCAGGACTAGCGGGGGGGCGGAACAATGAGCAGTTCTTC	CASSSGLAGGRNNEQFF
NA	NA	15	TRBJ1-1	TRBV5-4	TGTGCCAGCAGCTTGGACCGGGGGACGAACACTGAAGCTTTCTTT	CASSLDRGTNTEAFF
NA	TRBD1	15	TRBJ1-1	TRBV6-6	TGTGCCAGCAAAGTATCCGGGGACAGTATACTTGAAGCTTTCTTT	CASKVSGDSILEAFF
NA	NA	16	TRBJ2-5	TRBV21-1	TGTGCCAGCAGCAAAGGCCAGAGTGGGGGGGCAGAGACCCAGTACTTC	CASSKGQSGGAETQYF
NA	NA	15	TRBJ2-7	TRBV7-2	TGTGCCAGCAGCTTGCAAGGGGCCAGCTCCTACGAGCAGTACTTC	CASSLQGASSYEQYF
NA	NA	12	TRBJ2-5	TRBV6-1	TGTGCCAGCACTCCCCCTGGAGAGACCCAGTACTTC	CASTPPGETQYF
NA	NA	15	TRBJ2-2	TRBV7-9	TGTGCCAGCAGCTTTCGGGGAAGGGACACCGGGGAGCTGTTTTTT	CASSFRGRDTGELFF
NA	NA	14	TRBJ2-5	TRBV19	TGTGCCAGTAGGACCGGGCCCAGGATCGGGGAGCAGTACTTC	CASRTGPRIGEQYF
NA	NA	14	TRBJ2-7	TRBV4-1	TGCGCCAGCAGCCAAAGACTGGCCTCCTACGAGCAGTACTTC	CASSQRLASYEQYF
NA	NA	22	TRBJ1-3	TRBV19	TGTGCCAGTAATTCACCAGTATTATTGTATCTGGCTCCGCTATTCTCTGGAAACACCATATATTTT	CASNSPVLLYLAPLFSGNTIYF
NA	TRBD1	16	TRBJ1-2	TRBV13	TGTGCCAGCAGCTTAGATCAGTGGACAGGGTTGAGGGGCTACACCTTC	CASSLDQWTGLRGYTF
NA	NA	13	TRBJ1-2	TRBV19	TGTGCCAGTAAGTTGGGGCGTGACTATGGCTACACCTTC	CASKLGRDYGYTF
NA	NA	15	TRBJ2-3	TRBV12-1	TGTGCCAGCAGCTCGCGGGGTAGTGTGGCAGATACGCAGTATTTT	CASSSRGSVADTQYF
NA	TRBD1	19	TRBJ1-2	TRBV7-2	TGTGCCAGCAGCTTAGCGCATCCGGGACAGGGAGCCGAGGACTATGGCTACACCTTC	CASSLAHPGQGAEDYGYTF
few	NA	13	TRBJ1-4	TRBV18	TGTGCCAGCTCACCACCGGTTTCCGAAAAACTGTTTTTT	CASSPPVSEKLFF
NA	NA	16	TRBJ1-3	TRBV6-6	TGTGCCAGCAGTAAAGTCATGAAAAACTCTGGAAACACCATATATTTT	CASSKVMKNSGNTIYF